The 3 T cell receptor beta chains reported below all come from one sample, sequenced in a study of blood T cell repertoires in COVID-19. Some clones are missing from TCRdb's copy, which holds only in-frame ones; the method was immunoSEQ multiplex PCR. The table records some 100,000 clones, around 92% of them present only once. What was sequenced was peripheral blood. The receptors were sampled from a man aged 50-60 years with active COVID-19.

The chain couples TRBV5-1 to TRBJ2-3; 8 positions agree with TRBD1. There are 13 residues in the CDR3. V lost 7 bases and J lost 4; bases outside the gene matches: 5. Germline lookup yields CDR1 SGHRS and CDR2 YFSETQ. CDR3 loop: CASAGQGADTQYF. The CDR3 DNA reads TGCGCCAGCGCCGGACAGGGTGCAGATACGCAGTATTTT.

This clone appeared once. The gene calls are TRBV18 and TRBJ2-1; 8 bases line up with TRBD2. Germline-derived CDR1 and CDR2 are KGHSH and LQKENI. The CDR3 length is 15 residues. V lost 3 bases, J lost 5 bases, and 6 bases stayed unmatched. The CDR3 DNA follows: TGTGCCAGCTCACCTATAAGCGGGAGTCACAATGAGCAGTTCTTC. It codes for CASSPISGSHNEQFF. The full variable domain, its missing parts supplied by reference TRBV18 and TRBJ2-1, is NAGVMQNPRHLVRRRGQEARLRCSPMKGHSHVYWYRQLPEEGLKFMVYLQKENIIDESGMPKERFSAEFPKEGPSILRIQQVVRGDSAAYFCASSPISGSHNEQFFGPGTRLTVL.

The rearrangement uses TRBV27 and TRBJ2-1; 12 bases agree with TRBD2. Germline V lookup: CDR1 MNHEY, CDR2 SMNVEV (reference sequence). The CDR3 loop spans 17 amino acids. The V gene end was trimmed by 5 bases and the J gene end by 10 bases; junction bases not matched to a gene: 15. The chain's CDR3 is CASSHPGLAGGGGEQFF. The CDR3 region has the DNA TGTGCCAGCAGTCACCCCGGTCTAGCGGGGGGGGGTGGCGAGCAGTTCTTC.